Listed below are T cell receptor beta chains from one sample, sequenced in a study of blood T cell repertoires in COVID-19. Sequenced by immunoSEQ multiplex PCR; TCRdb stores in-frame clones only, minus some. The table shows roughly 14,000 clones, with 80% to 90% occurring only once. Material: peripheral blood. These receptors all stem from a human donor in a cohort sampled during active COVID-19. Each CDR3 is given with its conserved first and last residue.

j_gene: TRBJ1-5
v_gene: TRBV6-2/TRBV6-3
CDR3aa: CASSPMGRAGNQPQHF

j_gene: TRBJ1-1
v_gene: TRBV2
CDR3aa: CASNLQGGLFEAFF

j_gene: TRBJ2-7
v_gene: TRBV6-6
CDR3aa: CASTPPGGSYEQYF

j_gene: TRBJ2-1
v_gene: TRBV4-1
CDR3aa: CASSQVDLGLAGVNEQFF

j_gene: TRBJ1-1
v_gene: TRBV11-2
CDR3aa: CASRLYTGITEAFF

j_gene: TRBJ2-7
v_gene: TRBV28
CDR3aa: CASLVDGEQYF

j_gene: TRBJ1-2
v_gene: TRBV9
CDR3aa: CASSVRGQGDDGYTF

j_gene: TRBJ2-5
v_gene: TRBV7-2
CDR3aa: CASSFSIKETQYF

j_gene: TRBJ1-1
v_gene: TRBV28
CDR3aa: CASQGGVGTEAFF

j_gene: TRBJ1-1
v_gene: TRBV19
CDR3aa: CASSPGFTEAFF

j_gene: TRBJ2-3
v_gene: TRBV28
CDR3aa: CASSLNQASGTSTDTQYF

j_gene: TRBJ2-1
v_gene: TRBV9
CDR3aa: CASSGRDSSWPFF

j_gene: TRBJ1-2
v_gene: TRBV29-1
CDR3aa: CSVPGTTLTYGYTF

j_gene: TRBJ1-4
v_gene: TRBV3-1/TRBV3-2
CDR3aa: CASSQQGWSGGEKLFF

j_gene: TRBJ2-3
v_gene: TRBV6-5
CDR3aa: CASSLGAGSGTDTQYF

j_gene: TRBJ1-6
v_gene: TRBV30
CDR3aa: CAWSDDSNSPLHF

j_gene: TRBJ2-1
v_gene: TRBV7-2
CDR3aa: CASSLAGGVRNEQFF

j_gene: TRBJ1-2
v_gene: TRBV5-1
CDR3aa: CASSLEMTGGGHGYTF

j_gene: TRBJ2-7
v_gene: TRBV29-1
CDR3aa: CSAISGTGRHEQYF